Each of the 20 T cell receptor beta chains below was sequenced from the same sample in a study of control samples from healthy donors and cancer patients (dated by TCRdb to 2020 to 2021). The library was produced with the immunoSEQ multiplex PCR assay. As stored in TCRdb, this immuneACCESS dataset retains in-frame rearrangements with V and J assigned. A fraction of the clones does not appear; measured against another copy, unresolved V genes explain less than half of the discrepancy, and the remainder lacks a known reason. This sample comprises over 85,000 clones, 85% to 90% of them detected only once. The top ten hold less than 10% of the sample. The specimen sequenced was PBMCs. Receptors originate from a woman in her fifties or sixties with colorectal cancer.

The rearrangement links TRBV6-2 or TRBV6-3 to TRBJ2-7, with 8 bases lining up with TRBD1. The CDR3 spans 20 residues. With V trimmed by 2 bases and J by 0 bases, 18 bases remained unmatched. Germline CDR1 and CDR2: MNHEY and SVGEGT. The DNA for the CDR3 is TGTGCCAGCAGTTACCGCGCTTTGGACAGGGTGGCGCAGAGCTCCTACGAGCAGTACGTC. It yields the protein CASSYRALDRVAQSSYEQYV.

The CDR3 region has the DNA TGTGCCAGCAGTCTCGCGGCGGGGAGCTCCTACGAGCAGTACGTC. Protein product: CASSLAAGSSYEQYV. The chain recombines TRBV6-5 with TRBJ2-7; tentatively, D is TRBD2 (6 bases). The CDR3 extends over 15 amino acids. Germline V gene data show CDR1 as MNHEY and CDR2 as SVGAGI. V was pared by 5 bases and J by 0 bases, with 14 bases between.

The rearrangement uses TRBV5-1 and TRBJ1-2; D is perhaps TRBD1 (6 bases). From germline, CDR1 is SGHRS and CDR2 YFSETQ. The CDR3 is 15 amino acids. V dropped 3 bases and J dropped 0 bases, with 12 bases sitting between them. The CDR3 here is CASSSAGAANYGYTF. The CDR3 nucleotides are TGCGCCAGCAGCTCCGCGGGGGCGGCTAACTATGGCTACACCTTC.

The chain couples TRBV3-1 (or the pseudogene TRBV3-2) to TRBJ1-6, with D tentatively TRBD1 (6 bases). This CDR3 has 17 residues. The germline gives CDR1 LGHDT, CDR2 YNNKEL (reference sequence). Trimming shortened V by 3 bases and J by 5 bases, and 17 bases separated the two germline ends. CDR3 amino acids: CASSHGAGVEDNSPLHF. The CDR3 nucleotides are TGTGCCAGCAGCCATGGAGCAGGGGTCGAAGATAATTCACCCCTCCACTTT.

V usage is TRBV7-9 and J usage is TRBJ1-6, with D possibly TRBD1 on 6 matching bases. CDR1 and CDR2 from the germline V gene are SEHNR and FQNEAQ (reference sequence). The CDR3 runs 15 residues. The V end was cut by 8 bases, the J end by 7 bases, with 18 bases between. CDR3 residues: CASPFNGGRNSPLHF. The CDR3 DNA is TGTGCCAGCCCCTTCAATGGGGGGCGGAATTCACCCCTCCACTTT.

The chain couples TRBV12-3 or TRBV12-4 to TRBJ1-1; TRBD1 matches 8 bases. CDR3 length: 11 amino acids. J lost 10 bases, V lost 6 bases, and 4 bases had no gene match. Here the CDR3 DNA reads TGTGCCAGCAGCCTTGGACAGGGAGCTTTCTTT. Translating it yields CASSLGQGAFF.

The rearrangement uses TRBV4-1 and TRBJ2-2; 8 bases are shared with TRBD2. The CDR3 is 17 residues long. The germline V gene has CDR1 MGHRA and CDR2 YSYEKL. Trimming took 3 bases from V and 4 from J; bases not matched to a gene: 10. The CDR3 region is CASSQVGKRGLTGELFF. For the CDR3, the DNA is TGCGCCAGCAGCCAGGTCGGAAAGCGGGGGCTCACCGGGGAGCTGTTTTTT.

The sample holds a few counts of this clone. V and J are TRBV11-2 and TRBJ2-7; the match to TRBD1 covers 7 bases. The CDR3 totals 15 residues. CDR1 is SGHAT, CDR2 FQNNGV, per germline. V was pared by 2 bases and J by 2 bases, with 6 bases of the junction left unmatched. The CDR3 loop is CASSLPDRFPYEQYV. The CDR3 DNA follows: TGTGCCAGCAGCTTACCGGACAGGTTCCCCTACGAGCAGTACGTC.

The rearrangement uses TRBV27 and TRBJ1-1, with D hard to call. V lost 3 bases, J lost 5 bases, and 10 bases lay in between. The CDR3 consists of 13 residues. Germline lookup yields CDR1 MNHEY and CDR2 SMNVEV (reference sequence). Written as DNA, the CDR3 is TGTGCCAGCAGTTTTATGAGGGAAACTGAAGCTTTCTTT. It specifies CASSFMRETEAFF.

The V gene is TRBV28, the J gene TRBJ1-5; a possible D gene is TRBD1 (6 bases). This CDR3 is 14 amino acids long. Germline V CDR1 and CDR2: MDHEN, SYDVKM. With 2 bases removed from V and 3 bases from J, the gap between germline ends came to 8 bases. The CDR3: CASSLRQVNQPQHF. The CDR3 nucleotides read TGTGCCAGCAGTTTAAGACAGGTCAATCAGCCCCAGCATTTT.

This chain links TRBV3-1 (or the pseudogene TRBV3-2) with TRBJ2-5, with D maybe TRBD2 (6 bases). V was clipped by 2 bases and J by 4 bases, with 14 bases between them. CDR3 size: 15 residues. Germline V CDR1 and CDR2: LGHDT, YNNKEL (reference sequence). DNA for the CDR3: TGTGCCAGCAGCCAACCGCGGGGAGGAATAGAGACCCAGTACTTC. It yields the protein CASSQPRGGIETQYF.

The chain joins TRBV3-1 (or the pseudogene TRBV3-2) to TRBJ2-5; 8 nucleotides agree with TRBD2. The CDR3 is 16 residues long. V was clipped by 3 bases and J by 2 bases; unmatched bases: 8. Germline values: CDR1 LGHDT, CDR2 YNNKEL (reference sequence). The chain's CDR3 is CASSQGLVLSQETQYF. Written as DNA, the CDR3 is TGTGCCAGCAGCCAGGGACTAGTGCTCTCTCAAGAGACCCAGTACTTC.

This clone came up a few times. The CDR3 DNA reads TGTGCCAGTATACGAGGGCAGGGTTCGAACACTGAAGCTTTCTTT. This gives the protein CASIRGQGSNTEAFF. The chain carries TRBV19 and TRBJ1-1, with a tentative D call TRBD1 (5 bases). CDR1 is LNHDA and CDR2 is SQIVND in the germline V gene (reference sequence). The CDR3 runs to 15 residues. V lost 7 bases and J 1 base, leaving 16 bases between the germline ends. The whole variable domain, remainder taken from reference TRBV19 and TRBJ1-1, is DGGITQSPKYLFRKEGQNVTLSCEQNLNHDAMYWYRQDPGQGLRLIYYSQIVNDFQKGDIAEGYSVSREKKESFPLTVTSAQKNPTAFYLCASIRGQGSNTEAFFGQGTRLTVV.

This clone was found once. Germline and junction disagree at one end, which may indicate a read error. Here the CDR3 reads CAGSEERELFF. The CDR3, as DNA: TGTGCCGGCAGTGAAGAGCGGGAGCTGTTTTTT. The chain uses TRBV2 and TRBJ2-2, with D hard to call. The CDR3 has 11 amino acids. The germline gives CDR1 SNHLY, CDR2 FYNNEI.

The chain has TRBV29-1 and TRBJ2-3, with D unclear. This CDR3 contains 13 residues. Germline V gene data show CDR1 as SQVTM and CDR2 as ANQGSEA. V was clipped by 4 bases and J by 6 bases, with 14 bases between them. The CDR3 region is CSVGAILADTQYF. In nucleotides, the CDR3 is TGCAGCGTTGGTGCAATCCTCGCGGATACGCAGTATTTT.

V usage is TRBV3-1 (or the pseudogene TRBV3-2) and J usage is TRBJ2-1; D unresolved. The CDR3 extends over 15 amino acids. Germline lookup yields CDR1 LGHDT and CDR2 YNNKEL (reference sequence). Trimming took off 1 base at V and 0 bases at J, with 7 bases between the two ends. CDR3 protein: CASSQGGSSYNEQFF. The DNA of the CDR3 is TGTGCCAGCAGCCAAGGCGGTAGCTCCTACAATGAGCAGTTCTTC.

The rearrangement links TRBV5-1 to TRBJ1-4; the D is unclear. Germline V gene data show CDR1 as SGHRS and CDR2 as YFSETQ. The CDR3 runs to 15 residues. V was cut by 0 bases and J by 8 bases, with 14 bases left in between. CDR3 region: CASSLGQPGGEKLFF. Written as DNA, the CDR3 is TGCGCCAGCAGCTTGGGACAACCGGGAGGGGAAAAACTGTTTTTT.

The J gene is TRBJ2-2, the V gene TRBV7-2; 9 nucleotides agree with TRBD1. The CDR3 is 14 residues long. V shed 7 bases and J 4 bases; nucleotides not matched to a gene: 4. Germline-derived CDR1 and CDR2 are SGHTA and FQGNSA. CDR3 protein: CASTPTGGTGELFF. In nucleotides, the CDR3 is TGTGCCAGCACCCCGACAGGGGGCACCGGGGAGCTGTTTTTT.

J is TRBJ2-3 and V is TRBV5-1; TRBD2 might be the D (7 bases). This CDR3 comprises 14 residues. The germline gives CDR1 SGHRS, CDR2 YFSETQ. V was cut by 5 bases and J by 3 bases, with 13 bases left in between. CDR3 amino acids: CASSRGGATDTQYF. For the CDR3, the DNA is TGCGCCAGCAGTAGGGGGGGCGCGACAGATACGCAGTATTTT.

The table lists this clone with a count of one. The V and J genes are TRBV3-1 (or the pseudogene TRBV3-2) and TRBJ1-5, with D unclear. The length of the CDR3 is 11 residues. The V gene's germline CDR1 is LGHDT and CDR2 YNNKEL (reference sequence). The V end lost 4 bases, the J end lost 7 bases, and 5 bases lay between the germline ends. CDR3 sequence: CASSPGQPQHF. The CDR3 region has the DNA TGTGCCAGCAGCCCCGGACAGCCCCAGCATTTT.